What follows are 26 T cell receptor beta chains derived from one specimen sequenced in a study of blood T cell repertoires in COVID-19 (dated by TCRdb to the early 2020s). Library prep was done by the immunoSEQ multiplex PCR assay. TCRdb took this table from immuneACCESS and kept in-frame rearrangements with V and J called. Such tables lack part of the clones; where checked against another copy, unresolved V genes explain under half of the gap, and the rest is unexplained. The sample has 200,000 to 300,000 clones on record, about 90% of them singletons. The leading ten clones occupy roughly 2.5% of the sample. Sequences were obtained from peripheral blood. These receptors were obtained from a woman in her forties or fifties with acute or convalescent COVID-19.

V is TRBV9 and J is TRBJ2-7, with TRBD2 identical over 12 bases. Germline V gives CDR1 SGDLS, CDR2 YYNGEE. The CDR3 is 15 residues long. V lost 3 bases and J lost 3; bases outside the gene matches: 4. CDR3 region: CASSAKTSGSYEQYF. The DNA for the CDR3 is TGTGCCAGCAGCGCCAAGACTAGCGGGAGCTACGAGCAGTACTTC.

The V and J genes are TRBV6-5 and TRBJ2-2, with D tentatively TRBD2 (5 bases). This CDR3 spans 16 amino acids. V dropped 0 bases and J dropped 1 base, with 9 bases sitting between them. Germline V gene data show CDR1 as MNHEY and CDR2 as SVGAGI. DNA for the CDR3: TGTGCCAGCAGTTACTCGAGAGGGCAGAACACCGGGGAGCTGTTTTTT. Protein: CASSYSRGQNTGELFF.

V is TRBV29-1 and J is TRBJ2-7, with 7 bases that match TRBD2. This CDR3 comprises 16 residues. Germline CDR1 reads SQVTM; CDR2 reads ANQGSEA. After removal of 4 bases from V and 0 bases from J, the junction contained 12 bases not matched to a gene. The DNA of the CDR3 is TGCAGCGTTGTCCCCACGCCGGCGGGAGACTCCTACGAGCAGTACTTC. It translates to CSVVPTPAGDSYEQYF.

The chain joins TRBV28 to TRBJ2-1; 9 bases align to TRBD1. V lost 8 bases, J lost 15 bases, and 5 bases stayed unmatched. The CDR3 spans 10 residues. Germline lookup yields CDR1 MDHEN and CDR2 SYDVKM. The CDR3 coding sequence is TGTGCCAGCGGCCGGGACAGGGTGTTCTTC. Translated: CASGRDRVFF. The full variable domain, its missing parts supplied by reference TRBV28 and TRBJ2-1, is DVKVTQSSRYLVKRTGEKVFLECVQDMDHENMFWYRQDPGLGLRLIYFSYDVKMKEKGDIPEGYSVSREKKERFSLILESASTNQTSMYLCASGRDRVFFGPGTRLTVL.

The chain combines TRBV27 with TRBJ2-7; 9 positions match TRBD1. V gave up 4 bases and J gave up 3 bases; unmatched junction bases: 10. CDR3 length equals 16 residues. CDR1 MNHEY and CDR2 SMNVEV come from the germline V gene (reference sequence). The CDR3 loop is CASSSPPGTGIYEQYF. For the CDR3, the DNA is TGTGCCAGCAGTTCCCCTCCCGGGACAGGGATCTACGAGCAGTACTTC.

The gene calls are TRBV24-1 and TRBJ2-5; 9 bases match TRBD1. CDR1 is KGHDR, CDR2 SFDVKD, per germline. The CDR3 runs 15 residues. Trimming cost V 1 base and J 5 bases; bases outside gene matches: 4. The CDR3 here is CATSDFGQGRETQYF. The CDR3 bases are TGTGCCACCAGTGATTTCGGACAGGGGCGGGAGACCCAGTACTTC.

The V call is TRBV9, the J call TRBJ2-1, with TRBD1 identical over 7 bases. The CDR3 loop spans 15 amino acids. Germline lookup yields CDR1 SGDLS and CDR2 YYNGEE. Trimming cost V 0 bases and J 6 bases; bases outside gene matches: 6. Written as DNA, the CDR3 is TGTGCCAGCAGCGTAGTCCCGGCAGGGGGCAATGAGCAGTTCTTC. Amino acids: CASSVVPAGGNEQFF. Supplemented by reference TRBV9 and TRBJ2-1, the full variable domain reads DSGVTQTPKHLITATGQRVTLRCSPRSGDLSVYWYQQSLDQGLQFLIQYYNGEERAKGNILERFSAQQFPDLHSELNLSSLELGDSALYFCASSVVPAGGNEQFFGPGTRLTVL.

V gene TRBV27 combines with J gene TRBJ1-1; D call uncertain. CDR3 size: 13 residues. Germline CDR1 is MNHEY and CDR2 is SMNVEV (reference sequence). V was trimmed by 1 base and J by 6 bases, leaving 9 bases between them. CDR3 residues: CASSLYGRAEAFF. Written as DNA, the CDR3 is TGTGCCAGCAGTTTATATGGGAGAGCTGAAGCTTTCTTT.

This clone was seen just once. V and J are TRBV6-6 and TRBJ1-2; TRBD1 might be the D (5 bases). Trimming shortened V by 0 bases and J by 8 bases, and 13 bases separated the two germline ends. The CDR3 is 14 residues long. CDR1 and CDR2 (germline): MNHNY, SVGAGI (reference sequence). The CDR3 loop reads CASSYSRQGGGYTF. CDR3 bases: TGTGCCAGCAGTTACTCGCGCCAGGGTGGAGGCTACACCTTC.

The rearrangement joins TRBV10-3 to TRBJ1-6; D unclear. Per the germline V gene, CDR1 is ENHRY and CDR2 is SYGVKD. This CDR3 region has 12 residues. V was cut by 0 bases and J by 9 bases, with 3 bases left in between. CDR3 sequence reads: CAISESISPLHF. The CDR3 bases are TGTGCCATCAGTGAGTCCATTTCACCCCTCCACTTT.

CDR3 in amino acids: CASSFEGTGLLQYYGYTF. The CDR3 coding sequence is TGTGCCAGCAGCTTCGAGGGGACAGGACTCCTACAATACTATGGCTACACCTTC. V is TRBV7-9 and J is TRBJ1-2; 8 positions match TRBD1. CDR1 and CDR2 (germline): SEHNR, FQNEAQ (reference sequence). Trimming removed 3 bases from V and 3 bases from J; junction bases left unmatched: 15. This CDR3 is 18 amino acids long.

This clone appeared a few times. The chain uses TRBV3-1 (or the pseudogene TRBV3-2) and TRBJ2-1, with 13 bases that match TRBD2. V was clipped by 5 bases and J by 10 bases; unmatched bases: 2. Germline assignment: CDR1 LGHDT and CDR2 YNNKEL (reference sequence). The CDR3 length is 13 residues. The CDR3 loop reads CASSGLAGVEQFF. The DNA of the CDR3 is TGTGCCAGCAGCGGACTAGCGGGAGTCGAGCAGTTCTTC.

The gene calls are TRBV5-6 and TRBJ1-5, with 10 bases matching TRBD1. J was trimmed by 6 bases and V by 4 bases; bases with no gene match: 13. Germline-derived CDR1 and CDR2 are SGHDT and YYEEEE. The CDR3 sequence is 17 residues long. The CDR3 bases are TGTGCCAGCAGCCGGACAGACAGGGGGCGGTTAAGTCAGCCCCAGCATTTT. Residues: CASSRTDRGRLSQPQHF. The full variable domain, in which reference TRBV5-6 and TRBJ1-5 provide the parts outside the CDR3, is DAGVTQSPTHLIKTRGQQVTLRCSPKSGHDTVSWYQQALGQGPQFIFQYYEEEERQRGNFPDRFSGHQFPNYSSELNVNALLLGDSALYLCASSRTDRGRLSQPQHFGDGTRLSIL.

The chain joins TRBV24-1 to TRBJ1-5, with TRBD1 matching 11 bases. This CDR3 is 16 amino acids long. V shed 5 bases and J 3 bases; nucleotides not matched to a gene: 5. Germline values: CDR1 KGHDR, CDR2 SFDVKD. CDR3 nucleotides: TGTGCCACCAGTGGTAGGACAGGGGGCTACAATCAGCCCCAGCATTTT. Translation: CATSGRTGGYNQPQHF.

The chain carries TRBV28 and TRBJ1-2; TRBD1 matches 9 bases. V trimming: 3 bases; J trimming: 3 bases; junction bases outside the gene matches: 5. This CDR3 is 15 amino acids long. CDR1 and CDR2 from the germline V gene are MDHEN and SYDVKM. The CDR3 reads CASSFTGTGYYGYTF. In nucleotides, the CDR3 is TGTGCCAGCAGTTTCACCGGGACAGGGTACTATGGCTACACCTTC.

J is TRBJ1-1 and V is TRBV7-9; a weak D match, TRBD1 (5 bases). CDR3 length equals 15 residues. Trimming took 1 base from V and 7 from J, leaving 16 bases between them. The germline gives CDR1 SEHNR, CDR2 FQNEAQ (reference sequence). CDR3 coding DNA: TGTGCCAGCAGCTTAGGGGGAGGGGTTCTGGATGAAGCTTTCTTT. Translating it yields CASSLGGGVLDEAFF.

The chain recombines TRBV19 with TRBJ2-3; 9 bases fit TRBD1. This CDR3 is built from 14 residues. Germline CDR1 is LNHDA and CDR2 is SQIVND (reference sequence). Trimming removed 8 bases from V and 5 bases from J; junction bases left unmatched: 8. The chain's CDR3 is CASSGQGILDTQYF. The CDR3 nucleotides read TGTGCCAGTTCGGGACAGGGCATTTTAGATACGCAGTATTTT.

This clone has just a few counts. The chain combines TRBV9 with TRBJ2-7; tentatively, D is TRBD1 (5 bases). Germline lookup yields CDR1 SGDLS and CDR2 YYNGEE. The length of the CDR3 is 15 residues. The V end lost 4 bases, the J end lost 1 base, and 15 bases lay between the germline ends. CDR3: CASSPRGSASYEQYF. The CDR3 DNA sequence: TGTGCCAGCAGCCCTAGGGGCTCAGCGTCCTACGAGCAGTACTTC.

The gene calls are TRBV19 and TRBJ2-6; 8 bases map to TRBD1. The CDR3 has 14 amino acids. The ends lost 6 bases at V and 7 bases at J; junction bases unmatched: 5. CDR1 and CDR2 from the germline V gene are LNHDA and SQIVND (reference sequence). CDR3 DNA sequence: TGTGCCAGTAGCGACAGGGGTTTAGCCAACGTCCTGACTTTC. Residues: CASSDRGLANVLTF. The entire variable domain, with the rest obtained from reference TRBV19 and TRBJ2-6, is as follows: DGGITQSPKYLFRKEGQNVTLSCEQNLNHDAMYWYRQDPGQGLRLIYYSQIVNDFQKGDIAEGYSVSREKKESFPLTVTSAQKNPTAFYLCASSDRGLANVLTFGAGSRLTVL.

V is TRBV5-1 and J is TRBJ1-2, with no clear D. The germline gives CDR1 SGHRS, CDR2 YFSETQ. V dropped 1 base and J dropped 7 bases, with 8 bases sitting between them. The CDR3 totals 12 residues. The CDR3: CASSLQSGGYTF. The DNA of the CDR3 is TGCGCCAGCAGCTTGCAATCGGGTGGCTACACCTTC. The full variable domain, completed using reference TRBV5-1 and TRBJ1-2, is KAGVTQTPRYLIKTRGQQVTLSCSPISGHRSVSWYQQTPGQGLQFLFEYFSETQRNKGNFPGRFSGRQFSNSRSEMNVSTLELGDSALYLCASSLQSGGYTFGSGTRLTVV.

The table lists this clone with a few counts. This chain connects TRBV5-5 to TRBJ2-7, with D unresolved. This CDR3 is built from 14 residues. The germline V and J ends were trimmed by 0 bases and 1 base, with 8 bases remaining between them. CDR1 and CDR2 from the germline V gene are SGHKS and YYEKEE (reference sequence). CDR3 nucleotide sequence: TGTGCCAGCAGCTTGGAGCCTTTATCCTACGAGCAGTACTTC. Translating it yields CASSLEPLSYEQYF.

The rearrangement links TRBV7-2 to TRBJ2-7; tentatively, D is TRBD1 (6 bases). Trimming cost V 6 bases and J 3 bases, with 12 bases left between them. Germline values: CDR1 SGHTA, CDR2 FQGNSA. This CDR3 has 13 residues. CDR3 in DNA: TGTGCCAGCAGACGTGGACAGTACTACGAGCAGTACTTC. This encodes CASRRGQYYEQYF.

The chain employs TRBV2 and TRBJ2-2; 8 bases are a match to TRBD1. The CDR3 sequence is 13 residues long. Germline CDR1 and CDR2: SNHLY and FYNNEI. J gave up 6 bases and V 6 bases, and 3 bases lay outside the gene matches. Here the CDR3 DNA reads TGTGCCAGCAGCCTACAGGGGGCCGGGGAGCTGTTTTTT. Translating gives CASSLQGAGELFF.

The V call is TRBV12-3 or TRBV12-4, the J call TRBJ2-4, with TRBD2 as a possible D gene (6 bases). Trimming cost V 6 bases and J 4 bases, with 10 bases left between them. The CDR3 extends over 13 amino acids. Written as DNA, the CDR3 is TGTGCCAGCAGGGAGGGGCAGAAAAACATTCAGTACTTC. Its translation: CASREGQKNIQYF.

The chain carries TRBV7-2 and TRBJ1-6; 9 positions match TRBD1. The germline V gene has CDR1 SGHTA and CDR2 FQGNSA. After removal of 2 bases from V and 8 bases from J, the junction contained 13 bases not matched to a gene. The CDR3 extends over 18 amino acids. The CDR3 is CASSLSIPGTGYDSPLHF. The CDR3 DNA reads as TGTGCCAGCAGCTTATCCATTCCCGGGACAGGGTATGATTCACCCCTCCACTTT.

The chain couples TRBV24-1 to TRBJ2-1, with 13 positions matching TRBD2. This CDR3 is 16 amino acids long. V lost 4 bases, J lost 6 bases, and 5 bases stayed unmatched. Germline V CDR1 and CDR2: KGHDR, SFDVKD. CDR3 in DNA: TGTGCCACCAGTGACACTAGCGGGAGGGCCGGCAATGAGCAGTTCTTC. It specifies CATSDTSGRAGNEQFF.